A selection of T cell receptor beta chains follows, all from one sample in a study of CD8 T cells in ankylosing spondylitis. TCRdb ran MiXCR on the 5' RACE reads and lists one entry per CDR3 protein. The table has fewer than 200,000 distinct CDR3 sequences, roughly 18% seen once. What was sequenced was blood, either unsorted or a sorted T cell fraction (not recorded which). The receptors were sampled from a male donor aged 5-30 years with ankylosing spondylitis or in good health (not recorded which). Each CDR3 is given with its conserved first and last residue. Each record gives: D gene, V gene, clone size, J gene, CDR3 protein, CDR3 DNA. The D gene is left open where the match is weak. Clone size, where shown, is once, few, many, or a class for clones that have expanded.

NA	TRBV3-1	many	TRBJ2-7	CASSRTAGLRHYEQYF	TGTGCCAGCAGCCGGACAGCGGGTTTGAGGCACTACGAGCAGTACTTC
NA	TRBV11-2	many	TRBJ1-1	CASSGIRPLPPGLNTEAFF	TGTGCCAGCAGCGGCATTCGGCCCCTGCCGCCAGGGTTGAACACTGAAGCTTTCTTT
TRBD1	TRBV12-3/TRBV12-4	many	TRBJ1-1	CASRSRGSTEAFF	TGTGCCAGCAGGAGCAGGGGGAGCACTGAAGCTTTCTTT
TRBD1	TRBV27	few	TRBJ1-6	CASSLYGTENSPLHF	TGTGCCAGCAGTTTATACGGGACAGAGAATTCACCCCTCCACTTT
NA	TRBV19	many	TRBJ2-1	CASSSRRGDYNEQFF	TGTGCCAGCAGTAGCAGAAGGGGTGACTACAATGAGCAGTTCTTC
TRBD2	TRBV5-1	many	TRBJ2-2	CASSWTSGTGELFF	TGCGCCAGCAGCTGGACTAGCGGGACCGGGGAGCTGTTTTTT
TRBD1	TRBV4-3	NA	TRBJ1-2	CASSQGGQGIFNYGYTF	TGCGCCAGCAGCCAAGGGGGACAGGGGATTTTTAACTATGGCTACACCTTC
NA	TRBV3-1	many	TRBJ2-2	CASSQPPGAAGRTGELFF	TGTGCCAGCAGCCAACCCCCAGGGGCGGCGGGCCGTACCGGGGAGCTGTTTTTT
TRBD2	TRBV7-2	few	TRBJ2-1	CASSSAGSGSRNEQFF	TGTGCCAGCAGCTCAGCGGGTAGCGGGAGTAGGAATGAGCAGTTCTTC
NA	TRBV18	NA	TRBJ2-3	CASSPFVGDTQYF	TGTGCCAGCTCACCGTTTGTAGGAGATACGCAGTATTTT
TRBD2	TRBV6-5	many	TRBJ2-1	CASTGGSTQRWQFF	TGTGCCAGCACCGGCGGGAGTACCCAAAGGTGGCAGTTCTTC
NA	TRBV6-2/TRBV6-3	many	TRBJ2-1	CASSQPAGDNEQFF	TGTGCCAGCAGCCAACCTGCAGGGGACAATGAGCAGTTCTTC
NA	TRBV6-5	NA	TRBJ2-1	CASRTDNEQFF	TGTGCCAGCAGGACAGACAATGAGCAGTTCTTC
NA	TRBV6-4	NA	TRBJ2-3	CASSEKGRYTDTQYF	TGTGCCAGCAGTGAAAAGGGTCGGTACACAGATACGCAGTATTTT
NA	TRBV7-2	many	TRBJ2-1	CASSLADFRGGYNEQFF	TGTGCCAGCAGCTTAGCGGACTTCCGAGGCGGATACAATGAGCAGTTCTTC
NA	TRBV5-4	many	TRBJ2-5	CASSLAGMETQYF	TGTGCCAGCAGCTTGGCGGGAATGGAGACCCAGTACTTC
NA	TRBV6-5	NA	TRBJ2-6	CASSYVRGLSSGANVLTF	TGTGCCAGCAGTTACGTTCGGGGACTTTCCTCTGGGGCCAACGTCCTGACTTTC
NA	TRBV12-3/TRBV12-4	many	TRBJ1-4	CASSTSTAPANEKLFF	TGTGCCAGCAGTACCAGCACAGCTCCCGCTAATGAAAAACTGTTTTTT
TRBD1	TRBV12-3/TRBV12-4	NA	TRBJ2-3	CASSLRAGGADTQYF	TGTGCCAGCAGTTTAAGGGCAGGGGGAGCAGATACGCAGTATTTT
TRBD1	TRBV6-5	many	TRBJ2-5	CATKGGPGRGETQYF	TGTGCCACAAAAGGGGGCCCCGGCCGAGGGGAGACCCAGTACTTC
NA	TRBV12-3/TRBV12-4	many	TRBJ2-2	CASSLLGDSGELFF	TGTGCCAGCAGCCTTTTGGGGGATTCCGGGGAGCTGTTTTTT
NA	TRBV29-1	many	TRBJ2-5	CSVTHQGTGETQYF	TGCAGCGTTACCCATCAGGGGACCGGAGAGACCCAGTACTTC
NA	TRBV6-5	many	TRBJ1-5	CASSIGGNQPQHF	TGTGCCAGCAGCATCGGGGGCAATCAGCCCCAGCATTTT
NA	TRBV3-1	many	TRBJ2-1	CASSPYVGRGGEQFF	TGTGCCAGCAGCCCGTACGTCGGGAGAGGTGGGGAGCAGTTCTTC
TRBD1	TRBV29-1	many	TRBJ2-5	CSVKRGQGIMETQYF	TGCAGCGTCAAACGTGGACAGGGTATAATGGAGACCCAGTACTTC
TRBD2	TRBV12-3/TRBV12-4	many	TRBJ2-2	CASRETLAGGPNTGELFF	TGTGCCAGCAGGGAGACACTAGCGGGAGGGCCTAACACCGGGGAGCTGTTTTTT
NA	TRBV15	many	TRBJ2-1	CATKRAENYNEQFF	TGTGCCACGAAACGCGCTGAGAACTACAATGAGCAGTTCTTC
NA	TRBV12-3/TRBV12-4	many	TRBJ2-1	CASSRNNEQFF	TGTGCCAGCAGTAGAAACAATGAGCAGTTCTTC
NA	TRBV5-1	many	TRBJ2-3	CASSLDRSLTDTQYF	TGCGCCAGCAGCTTGGACAGGTCCCTCACAGATACGCAGTATTTT
TRBD2	TRBV6-1	many	TRBJ2-7	CAGGGGVIEQYF	TGTGCCGGGGGGGGAGGAGTTATCGAGCAGTACTTC
TRBD1	TRBV30	NA	TRBJ1-2	CAWSVPGQFYGYTF	TGTGCCTGGAGTGTACCGGGACAGTTCTATGGCTACACCTTC
TRBD2	TRBV10-3	many	TRBJ2-5	CAISALAGDQETQYF	TGTGCCATCAGTGCGCTAGCGGGAGACCAAGAGACCCAGTACTTC
TRBD2	TRBV4-2	many	TRBJ2-7	CASSQGLGVYEQYF	TGTGCCAGCAGCCAGGGACTAGGGGTCTACGAGCAGTACTTC
NA	TRBV6-2/TRBV6-3	many	TRBJ2-7	CASMFSLGREQYF	TGTGCCAGCATGTTCTCTTTGGGCCGCGAGCAGTACTTC
NA	TRBV12-5	NA	TRBJ2-3	CASAGSTDTQYF	TGTGCTAGTGCAGGGAGCACAGATACGCAGTATTTT
TRBD1	TRBV4-3	many	TRBJ2-1	CASSRDRTNEQFF	TGCGCCAGCAGCAGGGACAGGACCAATGAGCAGTTCTTC
NA	TRBV20-1	many	TRBJ2-3	CSARGAGLLGTDTQYF	TGCAGTGCTAGAGGGGCGGGACTCTTGGGCACAGATACGCAGTATTTT
NA	TRBV12-3/TRBV12-4	many	TRBJ1-5	CASSPTGLPQHF	TGTGCCAGCAGTCCCACAGGGTTACCCCAGCATTTT
NA	TRBV6-6	NA	TRBJ2-5	CASSYSWTVQETQYF	TGTGCCAGCAGTTACTCTTGGACAGTCCAAGAGACCCAGTACTTC
TRBD2	TRBV4-1	NA	TRBJ2-2	CASSQYGGSRDGELFF	TGCGCCAGCAGCCAATACGGCGGGAGCAGAGACGGGGAGCTGTTTTTT
NA	TRBV29-1	NA	TRBJ2-1	CSAKGPEQFF	TGCAGCGCGAAGGGCCCTGAGCAGTTCTTC
TRBD1	TRBV6-5	many	TRBJ2-1	CASSQGTAPKFF	TGTGCCAGCAGTCAGGGGACAGCACCCAAGTTCTTC
NA	TRBV30	NA	TRBJ2-3	CAWRVTDTQYF	TGTGCCTGGAGGGTCACAGATACGCAGTATTTT
NA	TRBV4-2	many	TRBJ2-2	CASSPSRALSGELFF	TGTGCCAGCAGCCCCTCGAGGGCCCTGTCAGGGGAGCTGTTTTTT
TRBD1	TRBV7-9	many	TRBJ2-7	CASSPTMTGIRREQYF	TGTGCCAGCAGCCCTACCATGACAGGGATTAGGCGCGAGCAGTACTTC
TRBD2	TRBV20-1	many	TRBJ2-2	CSATREVTGELFF	TGCAGTGCTACGCGGGAGGTCACCGGGGAGCTGTTTTTT
TRBD2	TRBV19	NA	TRBJ2-1	CASSTASGPTQQFF	TGTGCCAGTAGTACGGCTAGCGGGCCAACTCAGCAGTTCTTC
NA	TRBV24-1	many	TRBJ2-3	CATSEAPTDTQYF	TGTGCCACCAGTGAGGCTCCTACAGATACGCAGTATTTT
TRBD2	TRBV20-1	many	TRBJ2-2	CSATGLAGDTVTGELFF	TGCAGTGCGACGGGACTAGCGGGAGATACGGTCACCGGGGAGCTGTTTTTT